Here is one T cell receptor beta chain with its context. Its antigen remains unidentified. Genomic DNA belonging to each subset was distributed in equal measure over several immunoSEQ plates. Assay used: immunoSEQ multiplex PCR; TCRdb lists only in-frame clones, some missing. The data contain about 2.4 million clones, 90% to 95% of them seen just once; the ten biggest clones take up 0.36%. The data are from a study of shared clonotypes between healthy human individuals. The germline V gene encodes CDR1 MNHNS and CDR2 SASEGT. Between the trimmed V and J ends, which lost 2 bases and 3 bases, there was a span of 11 bases. The CDR3 has 14 residues. The study's findings and limits: There were few donors, and this limited the genetic and exposure-history diversity represented.

The chain combines TRBV6-1 with TRBJ2-7; the D is unclear. The sequencing input was naive CD4+ T cells from PBMCs. The sample's subset: CD45RA+ positively selected. This TCR derives from a man aged 18 to 29 in good health. Some clones in this sample may be carry-over from other donors' samples. This chain's CDR3 is CASSETWLHYEQYF. The CDR3 coding sequence is TGTGCCAGCAGTGAAACGTGGCTGCACTACGAGCAGTACTTC.